These T cell receptor beta chains were read from a single sample in a study of shared clonotypes between healthy human individuals. This table comes from immunoSEQ multiplex PCR, and its TCRdb copy is limited to in-frame clones, with some not included. The repertoire holds fewer than 1 million clones, with roughly 96% as singletons. The sequenced material came from naive CD8+ T cells sorted from blood. The origin of the receptors is a man aged 25-45 years in good health. Both conserved end residues are part of each CDR3. Fields, in order: J gene, CDR3 length, V gene, CDR3 protein.

TRBJ2-7	13	TRBV4-3	CASSQYRGYEQYF
TRBJ2-1	16	TRBV7-2	CASSPVGLAGYNEQFF
TRBJ1-4	16	TRBV4-1	CASSQEEDMEREKLFF
TRBJ2-1	14	TRBV7-2	CASSLRLAGFEQFF
TRBJ2-7	14	TRBV9	CASSVGAGGNEQYF
TRBJ1-1	17	TRBV2	CASSEWTGAFMNTEAFF
TRBJ2-2	16	TRBV2	CASSGTSGTPTGELFF
TRBJ1-1	14	TRBV5-1	CASSQGQGAAEAFF
TRBJ2-2	12	TRBV27	CASGGNTGELFF
TRBJ2-7	15	TRBV5-5	CASRDPGQTNYEQYF
TRBJ2-1	13	TRBV29-1	CSVGTSDYNEQFF
TRBJ2-1	19	TRBV4-3	CASSQDLYSTAGSYNEQFF
TRBJ1-4	14	TRBV6-1	CASSSDATNEKLFF
TRBJ2-1	14	TRBV5-4	CASSWGSDYNEQFF
TRBJ2-7	12	TRBV10-3	CAISVQGYEQYF
TRBJ2-5	13	TRBV25-1	CASSANSGETQYF
TRBJ2-3	18	TRBV19	CASSNDASGITSTDTQYF
TRBJ2-7	15	TRBV11-2	CASSFVGGRYYEQYF
TRBJ2-3	15	TRBV5-4	CASSLAHSGKDTQYF
TRBJ2-7	12	TRBV11-2	CASSSTNYEQYF
TRBJ2-5	14	TRBV7-2	CASSQTGAGETQYF
TRBJ2-7	19	TRBV5-5	CASSPTLGPGDLSQPEQYF
TRBJ2-5	16	TRBV2	CASSEAPGTFGKTQYF
TRBJ2-1	16	TRBV27	CASSIPGGLSYNEQFF
TRBJ2-1	15	TRBV19	CASSIIGMSYNEQFF
TRBJ2-2	15	TRBV28	CASSLLREGLGELFF
TRBJ2-1	15	TRBV9	CASSVGASAYNEQFF
TRBJ2-1	13	TRBV2	CASGGLAYNEQFF
TRBJ2-1	12	TRBV9	CASSVEASEQFF
TRBJ2-7	15	TRBV19	CASSMGLALSYEQYF
TRBJ2-7	16	TRBV19	CASSGPWTDSTYEQYF
TRBJ1-2	16	TRBV27	CASASTTGKGRYGYTF
TRBJ2-2	16	TRBV25-1	CASSEKTGGNTGELFF
TRBJ2-3	15	TRBV11-2	CASSLGGRGADTQYF
TRBJ1-2	14	TRBV5-4	CASSLDGAVDGYTF
TRBJ1-5	14	TRBV7-9	CASSPGTGNQPQHF
TRBJ2-7	14	TRBV29-1	CSVVPLGRTYEQYF
TRBJ1-1	17	TRBV2	CASSDSETEMMNTEAFF
TRBJ2-5	18	TRBV11-2	CASSLALAGEGAQETQYF
TRBJ2-2	15	TRBV28	CASRLGGSFTGELFF
TRBJ1-4	15	TRBV5-4	CASSLRTGVNEKLFF
TRBJ2-2	14	TRBV15	CATSSRNVAGELFF
TRBJ1-1	14	TRBV7-9	CASSLVAGSAEAFF
TRBJ2-7	13	TRBV28	CASSWRWLREQYF
TRBJ2-4	18	TRBV6-1	CASSEEGPILAAKNIQYF
TRBJ1-1	14	TRBV25-1	CASSVGGLNTEAFF
TRBJ1-1	13	TRBV28	CASSFSLNTEAFF
TRBJ2-1	14	TRBV29-1	CSVRVGTGSNEQFF
TRBJ2-3	13	TRBV2	CARGTSGTDTQYF
TRBJ1-5	17	TRBV4-1	CASSQAPVGRAGQPQHF
TRBJ1-5	15	TRBV11-2	CASSLWGERGQPQHF
TRBJ2-5	16	TRBV18	CASSPSPGQGYETQYF
TRBJ1-5	14	TRBV7-9	CASSPDLRGQPQHF
TRBJ2-3	16	TRBV28	CASSLSREGGTDTQYF
TRBJ2-1	13	TRBV4-1	CASSQDWGSEQFF